The source of this TCR beta chain is a study of OX40 agonist ivuxolimab in advanced cancers. TCRdb's table, derived via immunoSEQ multiplex PCR, lists solely in-frame clones and lacks some. The sample lists 45,000 to 50,000 clones, roughly 93% occurring once. Trimming removed 0 bases from V and 4 bases from J, with 6 bases in between. Looked up from germline, CDR1 is MNHEY and CDR2 is SVGAGI. The CDR3 has 13 amino acids. This chain uses TRBV6-5 with TRBJ1-2; D is unclear. This sequence was found in an adult with an advanced solid tumor such as melanoma, head and neck, liver or kidney cancer. The sample here was CD4+ or CD8+ T cells sorted from blood, taken in a trial of the OX40 agonist ivuxolimab. Written as DNA, the CDR3 is TGTGCCAGCAGTTACTCGGCAGCCTATGGCTACACCTTC. Protein sequence: CASSYSAAYGYTF.